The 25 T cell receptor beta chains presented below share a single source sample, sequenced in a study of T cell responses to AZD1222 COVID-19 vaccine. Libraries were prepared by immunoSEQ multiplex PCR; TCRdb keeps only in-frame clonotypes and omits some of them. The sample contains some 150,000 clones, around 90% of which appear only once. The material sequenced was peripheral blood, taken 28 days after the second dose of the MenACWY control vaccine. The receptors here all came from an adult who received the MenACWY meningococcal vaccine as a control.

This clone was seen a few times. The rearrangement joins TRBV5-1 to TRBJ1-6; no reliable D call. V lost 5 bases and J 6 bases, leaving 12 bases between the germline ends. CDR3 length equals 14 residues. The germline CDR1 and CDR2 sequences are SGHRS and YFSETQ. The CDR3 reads CASSRIPSNSPLHF. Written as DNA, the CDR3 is TGCGCCAGCAGTCGGATCCCGAGTAATTCACCCCTCCACTTT.

The CDR3 DNA reads as TGTGCCAGTAGCTACGGGAGGGGCTATGGCTACACCTTC. It encodes CASSYGRGYGYTF. The chain combines TRBV19 with TRBJ1-2, with a possible D match to TRBD1 (5 bases). CDR3 size: 13 residues. V gave up 6 bases and J gave up 4 bases, with 12 bases separating them. The germline CDR1 and CDR2 sequences are LNHDA and SQIVND (reference sequence).

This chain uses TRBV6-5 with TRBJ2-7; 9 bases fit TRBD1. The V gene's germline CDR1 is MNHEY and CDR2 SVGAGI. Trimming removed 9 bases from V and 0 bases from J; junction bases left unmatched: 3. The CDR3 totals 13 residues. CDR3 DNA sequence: TGTGCCAGTGGGACAGGGAACTCCTACGAGCAGTACTTC. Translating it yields CASGTGNSYEQYF.

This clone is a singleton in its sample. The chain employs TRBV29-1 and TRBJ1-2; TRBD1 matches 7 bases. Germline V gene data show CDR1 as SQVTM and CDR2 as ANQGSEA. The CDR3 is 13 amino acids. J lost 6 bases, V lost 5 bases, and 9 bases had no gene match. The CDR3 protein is CSVPPGTEHGYTF. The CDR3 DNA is TGCAGCGTTCCCCCCGGGACAGAACATGGCTACACCTTC. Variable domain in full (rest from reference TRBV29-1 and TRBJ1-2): SAVISQKPSRDICQRGTSLTIQCQVDSQVTMMFWYRQQPGQSLTLIATANQGSEATYESGFVIDKFPISRPNLTFSTLTVSNMSPEDSSIYLCSVPPGTEHGYTFGSGTRLTVV.

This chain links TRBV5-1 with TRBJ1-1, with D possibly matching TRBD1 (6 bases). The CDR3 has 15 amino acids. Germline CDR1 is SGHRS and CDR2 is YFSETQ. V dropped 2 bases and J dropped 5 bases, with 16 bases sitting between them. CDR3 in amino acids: CASSFFGTLETEAFF. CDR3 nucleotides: TGCGCCAGCAGCTTTTTCGGGACACTCGAAACTGAAGCTTTCTTT.

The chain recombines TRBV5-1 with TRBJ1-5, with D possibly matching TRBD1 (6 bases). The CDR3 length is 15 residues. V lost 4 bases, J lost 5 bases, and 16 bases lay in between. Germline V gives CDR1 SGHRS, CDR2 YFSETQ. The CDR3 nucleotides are TGCGCCAGCAGCCTTACAGGGATTCGAGATCAGCCCCAGCATTTT. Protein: CASSLTGIRDQPQHF.

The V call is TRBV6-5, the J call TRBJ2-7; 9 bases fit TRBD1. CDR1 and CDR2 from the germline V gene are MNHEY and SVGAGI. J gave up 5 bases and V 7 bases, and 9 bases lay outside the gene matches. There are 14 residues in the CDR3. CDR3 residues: CASIEGTGRDEQYF. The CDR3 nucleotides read TGTGCCAGCATCGAGGGGACAGGGCGGGACGAGCAGTACTTC.

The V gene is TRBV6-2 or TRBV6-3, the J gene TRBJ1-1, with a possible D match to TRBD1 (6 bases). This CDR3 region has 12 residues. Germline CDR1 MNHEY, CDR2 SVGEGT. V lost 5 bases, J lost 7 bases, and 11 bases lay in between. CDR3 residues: CASSQQGGEAFF. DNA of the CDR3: TGTGCCAGCAGTCAACAGGGTGGTGAAGCTTTCTTT.

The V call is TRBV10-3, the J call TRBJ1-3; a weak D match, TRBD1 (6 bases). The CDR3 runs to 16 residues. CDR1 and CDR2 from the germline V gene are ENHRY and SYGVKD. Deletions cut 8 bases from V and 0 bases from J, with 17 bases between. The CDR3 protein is CAIRRGTYNSGNTIYF. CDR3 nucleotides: TGTGCCATCCGGAGGGGGACTTACAACTCTGGAAACACCATATATTTT.

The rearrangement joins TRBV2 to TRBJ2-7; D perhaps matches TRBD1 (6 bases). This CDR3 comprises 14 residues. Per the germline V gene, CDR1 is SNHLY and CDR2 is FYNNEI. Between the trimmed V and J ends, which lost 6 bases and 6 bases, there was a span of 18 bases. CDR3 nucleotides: TGTGCCAGCAGGAATATTAACCCAGGGGCCGAGCAGTACTTC. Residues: CASRNINPGAEQYF.

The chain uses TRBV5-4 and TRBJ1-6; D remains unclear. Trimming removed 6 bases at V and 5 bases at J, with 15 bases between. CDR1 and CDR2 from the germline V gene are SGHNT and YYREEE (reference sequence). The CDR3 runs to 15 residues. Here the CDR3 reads CASTATAANNSPLHF. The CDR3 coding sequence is TGTGCCAGCACCGCCACGGCAGCGAATAATTCACCCCTCCACTTT.

The CDR3 sequence is CASSLFDEQYF. DNA of the CDR3: TGTGCCAGCAGTTTATTCGACGAGCAGTACTTC. The chain employs TRBV28 and TRBJ2-7; D is ambiguous. With 1 base removed from V and 5 bases from J, the gap between germline ends came to 3 bases. Germline assignment: CDR1 MDHEN and CDR2 SYDVKM. This CDR3 is 11 amino acids long.

CDR3 sequence: CASSVAGSYNEQFF. The CDR3 region has the DNA TGTGCCAGCAGCGTGGCGGGCTCCTACAATGAGCAGTTCTTC. The gene calls are TRBV9 and TRBJ2-1; maybe TRBD2 (5 bases). Trimming removed 2 bases from V and 0 bases from J, with 6 bases in between. The germline gives CDR1 SGDLS, CDR2 YYNGEE. This CDR3 contains 14 residues.

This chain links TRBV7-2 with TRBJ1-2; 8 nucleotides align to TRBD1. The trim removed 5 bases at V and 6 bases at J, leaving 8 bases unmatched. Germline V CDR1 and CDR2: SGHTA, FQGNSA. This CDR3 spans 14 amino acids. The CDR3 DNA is TGTGCCAGCAGCCCATATACGACAGGGGATGGCTACACCTTC. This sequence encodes CASSPYTTGDGYTF.

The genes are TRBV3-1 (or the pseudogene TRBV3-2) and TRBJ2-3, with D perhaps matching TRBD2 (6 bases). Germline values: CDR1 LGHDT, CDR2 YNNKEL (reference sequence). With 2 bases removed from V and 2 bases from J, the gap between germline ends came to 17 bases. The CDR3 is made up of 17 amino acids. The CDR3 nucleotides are TGTGCCAGCAGCCAACGCACCCCGGGGGAGTACACAGATACGCAGTATTTT. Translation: CASSQRTPGEYTDTQYF.

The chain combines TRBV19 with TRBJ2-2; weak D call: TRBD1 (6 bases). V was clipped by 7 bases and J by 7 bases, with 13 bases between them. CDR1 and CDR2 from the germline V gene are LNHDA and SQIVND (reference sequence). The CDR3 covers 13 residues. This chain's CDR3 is CASIGQSSGELFF. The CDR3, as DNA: TGTGCCAGTATAGGACAGAGTAGCGGGGAGCTGTTTTTT.

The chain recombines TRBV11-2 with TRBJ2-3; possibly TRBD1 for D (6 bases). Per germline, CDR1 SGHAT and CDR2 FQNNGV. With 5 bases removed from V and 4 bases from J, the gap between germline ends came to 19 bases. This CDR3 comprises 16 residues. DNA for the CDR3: TGTGCCAGCAGCCCTCGGACAGCTAGCATTCCAGATACGCAGTATTTT. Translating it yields CASSPRTASIPDTQYF.

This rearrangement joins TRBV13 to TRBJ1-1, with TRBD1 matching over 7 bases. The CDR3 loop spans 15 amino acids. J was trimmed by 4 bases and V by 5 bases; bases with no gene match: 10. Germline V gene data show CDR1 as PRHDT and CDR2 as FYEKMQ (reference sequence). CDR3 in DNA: TGTGCCAGCAGCAGTCAGGACAGGTTGACCACTGAAGCTTTCTTT. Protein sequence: CASSSQDRLTTEAFF.

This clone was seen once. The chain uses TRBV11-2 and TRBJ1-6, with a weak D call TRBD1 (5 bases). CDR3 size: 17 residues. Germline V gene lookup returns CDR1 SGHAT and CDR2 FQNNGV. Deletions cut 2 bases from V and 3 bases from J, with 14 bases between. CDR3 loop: CASSLNSRTIYNSPLHF. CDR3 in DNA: TGTGCCAGCAGCTTAAATTCAAGGACAATCTATAATTCACCCCTCCACTTT.

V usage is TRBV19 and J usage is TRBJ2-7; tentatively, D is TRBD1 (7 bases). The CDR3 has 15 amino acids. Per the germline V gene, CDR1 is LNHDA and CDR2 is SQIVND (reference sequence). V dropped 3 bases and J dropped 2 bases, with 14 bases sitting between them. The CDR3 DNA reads TGTGCCAGTAGTATGTCCAGGGGGGCCACCTACGAGCAGTACTTC. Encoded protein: CASSMSRGATYEQYF.

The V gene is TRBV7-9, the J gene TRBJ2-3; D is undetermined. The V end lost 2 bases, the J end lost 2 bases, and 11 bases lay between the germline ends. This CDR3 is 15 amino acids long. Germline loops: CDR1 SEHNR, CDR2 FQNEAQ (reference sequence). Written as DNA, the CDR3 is TGTGCCAGCAGCTTAATCGGGCGGTCCACAGATACGCAGTATTTT. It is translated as CASSLIGRSTDTQYF.

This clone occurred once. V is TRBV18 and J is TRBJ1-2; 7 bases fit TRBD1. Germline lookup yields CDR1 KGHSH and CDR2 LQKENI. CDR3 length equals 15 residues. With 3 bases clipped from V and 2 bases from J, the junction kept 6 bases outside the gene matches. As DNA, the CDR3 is TGTGCCAGCTCACCCCAGAAACAGGGGAACTATGGCTACACCTTC. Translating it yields CASSPQKQGNYGYTF.

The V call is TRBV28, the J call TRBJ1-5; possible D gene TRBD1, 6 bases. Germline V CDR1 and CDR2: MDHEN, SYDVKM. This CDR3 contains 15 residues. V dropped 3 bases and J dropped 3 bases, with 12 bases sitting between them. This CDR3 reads CASSFPRDNNQPQHF. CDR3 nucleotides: TGTGCCAGCAGTTTCCCCCGGGACAACAATCAGCCCCAGCATTTT.

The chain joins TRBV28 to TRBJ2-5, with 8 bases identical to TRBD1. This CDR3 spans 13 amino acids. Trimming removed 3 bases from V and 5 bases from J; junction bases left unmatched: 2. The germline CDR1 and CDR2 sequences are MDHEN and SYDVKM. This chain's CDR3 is CASSFRGRETQYF. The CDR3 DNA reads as TGTGCCAGCAGTTTCAGGGGGCGGGAGACCCAGTACTTC. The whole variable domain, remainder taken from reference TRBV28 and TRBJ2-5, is DVKVTQSSRYLVKRTGEKVFLECVQDMDHENMFWYRQDPGLGLRLIYFSYDVKMKEKGDIPEGYSVSREKKERFSLILESASTNQTSMYLCASSFRGRETQYFGPGTRLLVL.

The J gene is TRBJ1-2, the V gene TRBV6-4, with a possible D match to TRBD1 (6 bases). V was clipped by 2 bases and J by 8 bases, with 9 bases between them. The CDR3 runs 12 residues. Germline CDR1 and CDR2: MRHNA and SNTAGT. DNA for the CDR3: TGTGCCAGCAGTGACCAGGGGACGGGCTACACCTTC. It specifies CASSDQGTGYTF.